Following are 22 T cell receptor beta chains from one sample sequenced in a study of T cells in Graves' hyperthyroidism and ophthalmopathy. The source material, RNA transcripts, was used to amplify TCR beta CDR3 regions. TCR CDR3 underwent first-round RT-PCR with the HTBI primer set. TCRdb recomputed calls from the multiplex PCR reads with MiXCR, one row per CDR3 protein. The sample lists more than 550,000 distinct CDR3 sequences; 40% to 55% were seen once. Material: peripheral blood or thyroid tissue (not recorded which). The receptors stem from an adult man with Graves' disease, either hyperthyroidism or ophthalmopathy (not recorded which).

This rearrangement joins TRBV10-3 to TRBJ1-2; weak D call: TRBD1 (5 bases). Germline V gene sequence: CDR1 ENHRY, CDR2 SYGVKD. The CDR3 length is 12 residues. V was shortened by 5 bases and J by 7 bases, with 11 bases between the two germline ends. In DNA form, the CDR3 reads TGTGCCATCAGTCAGGGCCTTGGTGGCTACACCTTC. Its translation is CAISQGLGGYTF.

Comment on this clonotype: A read error may account for a junction end that differs from germline. V and J are TRBV11-3 and TRBJ2-5; TRBD2 agrees at 8 bases. The CDR3 loop spans 14 amino acids. The germline V gene has CDR1 SGHNT and CDR2 YENEEA. The CDR3 nucleotides read TGTGCCGGCAGCCCGCGGGGGGATCAAGAGACCCAGTACTTC. Amino acids: CAGSPRGDQETQYF.

The J gene is TRBJ1-6, the V gene TRBV2; 8 bases line up with TRBD1. The germline gives CDR1 SNHLY, CDR2 FYNNEI. CDR3 length equals 13 residues. V trimming: 11 bases; J trimming: 7 bases; junction bases outside the gene matches: 7. CDR3 residues: CAVPGQENSPLHF. In DNA, the CDR3 is TGTGCCGTCCCGGGACAGGAAAATTCACCCCTCCACTTT.

On this clonotype: This may be a read error, as it is one base from a much larger clone. This chain links TRBV2 with TRBJ1-1, with TRBD1 matching over 9 bases. Trimming cost V 3 bases and J 7 bases; bases outside gene matches: 9. Looked up from germline, CDR1 is SNHLY and CDR2 is FYNNEI. This CDR3 has 15 residues. This CDR3 is CASSEGQGIWGEAFF. For the CDR3, the DNA is TGTGCCAGCAGTGAGGGACAGGGAATTTGGGGTGAAGCTTTCTTT.

The chain recombines TRBV6-5 with TRBJ2-7, with 7 nucleotides matching TRBD1. Germline V gene sequence: CDR1 MNHEY, CDR2 SVGAGI. The trim removed 0 bases at V and 1 base at J, leaving 3 bases unmatched. This CDR3 is built from 15 residues. The chain's CDR3 is CASSYSGGSSYEQYF. DNA for the CDR3: TGTGCCAGCAGTTACTCAGGGGGCTCATCCTACGAGCAGTACTTC.

This chain uses TRBV20-1 with TRBJ2-7; TRBD1 aligns across 10 bases. V trimming: 3 bases; J trimming: 3 bases; junction bases outside the gene matches: 5. The CDR3 length is 14 residues. Germline values: CDR1 DFQATT, CDR2 SNEGSKA (reference sequence). CDR3 coding DNA: TGCAGTGCTAGCAAGGACAGGGGGGACTACGAGCAGTACTTC. This encodes CSASKDRGDYEQYF.

This clonotype was seen at least ten times. The J gene is TRBJ2-7, the V gene TRBV7-9; 9 positions match TRBD1. Germline-derived CDR1 and CDR2 are SEHNR and FQNEAQ (reference sequence). J gave up 3 bases and V 0 bases, and 3 bases lay outside the gene matches. The CDR3 spans 15 residues. The CDR3 DNA reads as TGTGCCAGCAGCTTAGCGCCGGGACAGGGCTACGAGCAGTACTTC. Protein sequence: CASSLAPGQGYEQYF.

This clonotype was counted between two and nine times. V is TRBV7-8 and J is TRBJ2-7; tentative D call: TRBD1 (7 bases). The V and J ends lost 5 bases and 2 bases respectively, with 16 bases between them. The length of the CDR3 is 15 residues. Germline V lookup: CDR1 SGHVS, CDR2 FQNEAQ. CDR3 amino acids: CASSRGLRGAYEQYF. The CDR3 DNA follows: TGTGCCAGCAGCCGAGGCCTCAGGGGGGCCTACGAGCAGTACTTC.

There are a few counts of this clonotype. CDR3 sequence: CASSQGTYSPLHF. The DNA of the CDR3 is TGCGCCAGCAGCCAGGGGACTTATTCACCCCTCCACTTT. The chain employs TRBV4-3 and TRBJ1-6; TRBD1 might be the D (5 bases). There are 13 residues in the CDR3. Trimming took 3 bases from V and 8 from J, leaving 8 bases between them. CDR1 is LGHNA, CDR2 YSLEER, per germline.

The rearrangement links TRBV12-3 or TRBV12-4 to TRBJ1-4, with D perhaps matching TRBD1 (6 bases). With 4 bases removed from V and 3 bases from J, the gap between germline ends came to 18 bases. The CDR3 covers 17 residues. CDR3 amino acids: CASSSGGPGAPNEKLFF. In nucleotides, the CDR3 is TGTGCCAGCAGTTCCGGGGGCCCAGGGGCACCTAATGAAAAACTGTTTTTT.

About this clonotype itself: A much larger clone lies a single base off, so this may be a read error. The chain carries TRBV2 and TRBJ1-2; D possibly corresponds to TRBD1 (6 bases). Germline CDR1 SNHLY, CDR2 FYNNEI. The CDR3 consists of 14 residues. V was shortened by 7 bases and J by 3 bases, with 15 bases between the two germline ends. CDR3 residues: CASIRTGTHYGYTF. DNA of the CDR3: TGTGCCAGCATCAGAACCGGGACACACTATGGCTACACCTTC. The full variable domain, completed using reference TRBV2 and TRBJ1-2, is EPEVTQTPSHQVTQMGQEVILRCVPISNHLYFYWYRQILGQKVEFLVSFYNNEISEKSEIFDDQFSVERPDGSNFTLKIRSTKLEDSAMYFCASIRTGTHYGYTFGSGTRLTVV.

The V gene is TRBV20-1, the J gene TRBJ2-5, with D perhaps matching TRBD1 or TRBD2 (5 bases each). V was cut by 6 bases and J by 2 bases, with 16 bases left in between. This CDR3 is 14 amino acids long. Germline CDR1 reads DFQATT; CDR2 reads SNEGSKA (reference sequence). The CDR3 DNA reads TGCAGTGCCAGTAGTAGCGAGGGGCAAGAGACCCAGTACTTC. Residues: CSASSSEGQETQYF.

The J gene is TRBJ2-5, the V gene TRBV7-4; 11 bases are a match to TRBD1. V trimming: 5 bases; J trimming: 5 bases; junction bases outside the gene matches: 7. Germline V gene data show CDR1 as SGHVT and CDR2 as SQSDAQ. The CDR3 is 15 residues long. The CDR3 DNA is TGTGCCAGCAGCATCCGGACAGGGGGCAGGGAGACCCAGTACTTC. Its protein product is CASSIRTGGRETQYF.

The chain couples TRBV7-8 to TRBJ2-7; TRBD1 agrees at 8 bases. Germline V lookup: CDR1 SGHVS, CDR2 FQNEAQ. This CDR3 has 13 residues. V gave up 9 bases and J gave up 2 bases; unmatched junction bases: 6. This CDR3 is CASETGGPYEQYF. CDR3 nucleotide sequence: TGTGCCAGTGAAACAGGGGGTCCCTACGAGCAGTACTTC.

The chain joins TRBV7-9 to TRBJ1-3, with 7 bases lining up with TRBD1. Germline V lookup: CDR1 SEHNR, CDR2 FQNEAQ (reference sequence). Trimming removed 3 bases from V and 2 bases from J; junction bases left unmatched: 10. The CDR3 totals 17 residues. The CDR3 nucleotides are TGTGCCAGCAGCTTCCACCCCCAGACAGGGACTGGAAACACCATATATTTT. Amino acids: CASSFHPQTGTGNTIYF.

On this clonotype: One end of the junction fails to match germline, which may point to a read error. This chain joins TRBV7-9 and TRBJ2-7; D is possibly TRBD2 (9 bases). Germline loops: CDR1 SEHNR, CDR2 FQNEAQ (reference sequence). The CDR3 is 19 amino acids. The CDR3 loop reads CASSETGTGIAGAFYEQYF. In nucleotides, the CDR3 is TGTGCTAGCAGCGAAACCGGGACAGGCATAGCGGGGGCCTTCTACGAGCAGTACTTC.

The table lists this clonotype with a few counts. The chain has TRBV7-3 and TRBJ1-2, with 9 positions matching TRBD1. V trimming: 4 bases; J trimming: 11 bases; junction bases outside the gene matches: 8. Germline-derived CDR1 and CDR2 are SGHTA and FQGTGA. The CDR3 spans 13 residues. Here the CDR3 reads CASSSQGARDYTF. The CDR3 nucleotides read TGTGCCAGCAGCTCACAGGGGGCTAGGGATTACACCTTC.

The chain recombines TRBV12-3 or TRBV12-4 with TRBJ1-6, with a tentative D call TRBD1 (6 bases). V lost 1 base, J lost 6 bases, and 10 bases lay in between. CDR3 length: 15 residues. The CDR3 DNA follows: TGTGCCAGCAGTTTAGTGGGAGGGGGTAATTCACCCCTCCACTTT. Its translation is CASSLVGGGNSPLHF.

This clonotype has ten or more counts. The V and J genes are TRBV10-2 and TRBJ1-2, with D perhaps matching TRBD1 (6 bases). V shed 0 bases and J shed 7 bases, with 9 bases lying between them. CDR3 length: 13 residues. Germline CDR1 and CDR2: WSHSY and SAAADI. The CDR3 nucleotides are TGCGCCAGCAGTGAGTCGACAGGAGGTGGCTACACCTTC. It is translated as CASSESTGGGYTF.

Ten or more counts support this clonotype. The gene calls are TRBV9 and TRBJ1-4; 8 bases align to TRBD1. Germline trimming cut 4 bases from V and 7 bases from J; bases unmatched to any gene: 6. Germline V gives CDR1 SGDLS, CDR2 YYNGEE. CDR3 length: 14 amino acids. The CDR3 DNA is TGTGCCAGCAGCCCCCGGACAGGGAGTGAAAAACTGTTTTTT. Protein sequence: CASSPRTGSEKLFF.

The gene calls are TRBV7-9 and TRBJ1-4, with D possibly being TRBD1 (5 bases). The CDR3 is 16 amino acids. Trimming removed 4 bases from V and 5 bases from J, with 17 bases in between. Germline V gene data show CDR1 as SEHNR and CDR2 as FQNEAQ (reference sequence). This chain's CDR3 is CASSSRDDRLNEKLFF. For the CDR3, the DNA is TGTGCCAGCAGCTCCCGGGACGATCGTTTGAATGAAAAACTGTTTTTT.

This chain uses TRBV5-1 with TRBJ1-1; unclear D gene. The CDR3 is 13 amino acids. From germline, CDR1 is SGHRS and CDR2 YFSETQ. Trimming stripped 4 bases from V and 6 bases from J, with 13 bases between. CDR3 in amino acids: CASSQRSPPEAFF. Written as DNA, the CDR3 is TGCGCCAGCAGCCAACGTTCGCCCCCTGAAGCTTTCTTT.